This TCR beta chain was identified in a study of CD8+ T cells in alopecia areata. The authors extracted RNA and reverse transcribed it into cDNA as the sequencing template. The assay was immunoSEQ multiplex PCR, and TCRdb's table has in-frame clones only and misses some. The sample has under 300,000 clones, 60% seen once. Germline trimming cut 2 bases from V and 8 bases from J; bases unmatched to any gene: 6. The CDR3 runs to 14 residues. Germline V lookup: CDR1 SGHTA, CDR2 FQGNSA. Described treatment: oral pan-JAK inhibitor, 5-10 mg twice daily. The rearrangement joins TRBV7-2 to TRBJ2-3, with 8 bases identical to TRBD2. The sequence came from a human donor with alopecia areata. This specimen was CD4+ T cells sorted from blood, taken around week 54, from a patient treated with tofacitinib. The CDR3 coding sequence is TGTGCCAGCAGCTTACCGGGGGGGAAGGTTACGCAGTATTTT. Encoded protein: CASSLPGGKVTQYF.